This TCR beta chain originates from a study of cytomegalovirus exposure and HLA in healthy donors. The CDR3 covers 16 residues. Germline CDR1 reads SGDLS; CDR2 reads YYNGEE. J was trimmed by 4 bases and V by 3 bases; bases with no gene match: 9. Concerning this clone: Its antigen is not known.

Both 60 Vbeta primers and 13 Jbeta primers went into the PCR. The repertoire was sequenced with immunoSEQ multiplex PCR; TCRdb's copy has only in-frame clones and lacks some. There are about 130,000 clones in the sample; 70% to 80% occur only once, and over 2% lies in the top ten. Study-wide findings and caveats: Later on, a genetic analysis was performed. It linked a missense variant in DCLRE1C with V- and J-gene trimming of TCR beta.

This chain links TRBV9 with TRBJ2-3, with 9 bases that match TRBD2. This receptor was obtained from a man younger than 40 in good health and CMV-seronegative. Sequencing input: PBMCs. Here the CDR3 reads CASSGTSSGSPDTQYF. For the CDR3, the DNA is TGTGCCAGCAGCGGGACCAGTAGCGGGAGTCCAGATACGCAGTATTTT. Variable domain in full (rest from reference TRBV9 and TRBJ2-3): DSGVTQTPKHLITATGQRVTLRCSPRSGDLSVYWYQQSLDQGLQFLIQYYNGEERAKGNILERFSAQQFPDLHSELNLSSLELGDSALYFCASSGTSSGSPDTQYFGPGTRLTVL.